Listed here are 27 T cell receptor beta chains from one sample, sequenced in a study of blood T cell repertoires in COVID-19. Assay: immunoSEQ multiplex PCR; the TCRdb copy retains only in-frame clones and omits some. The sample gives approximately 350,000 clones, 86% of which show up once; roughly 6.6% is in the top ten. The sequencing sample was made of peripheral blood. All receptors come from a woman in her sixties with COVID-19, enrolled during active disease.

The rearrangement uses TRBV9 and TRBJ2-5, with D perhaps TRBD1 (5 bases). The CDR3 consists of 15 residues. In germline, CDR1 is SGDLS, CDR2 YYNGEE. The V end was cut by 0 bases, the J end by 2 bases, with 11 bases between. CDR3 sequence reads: CASSVGVGHQETQYF. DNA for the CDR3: TGTGCCAGCAGCGTAGGAGTAGGACATCAAGAGACCCAGTACTTC.

The CDR3 sequence: CASSDGLNNEQFF. Written as DNA, the CDR3 is TGTGCCAGCAGCGACGGACTAAACAATGAGCAGTTCTTC. V gene TRBV12-3 or TRBV12-4 combines with J gene TRBJ2-1, with D possibly matching TRBD2 (6 bases). The V end was cut by 6 bases, the J end by 5 bases, with 11 bases between. The CDR3 spans 13 residues.

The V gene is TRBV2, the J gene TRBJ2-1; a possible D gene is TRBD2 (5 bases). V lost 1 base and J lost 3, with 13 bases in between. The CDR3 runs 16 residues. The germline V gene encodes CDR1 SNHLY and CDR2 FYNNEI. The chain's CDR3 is CASSEVRVGSYNEQFF. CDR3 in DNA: TGTGCCAGCAGTGAAGTGAGGGTGGGAAGCTACAATGAGCAGTTCTTC.

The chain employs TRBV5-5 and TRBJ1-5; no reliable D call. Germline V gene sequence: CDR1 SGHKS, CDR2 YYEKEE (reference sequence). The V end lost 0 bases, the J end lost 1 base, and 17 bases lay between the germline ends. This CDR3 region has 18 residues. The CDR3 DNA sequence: TGTGCCAGCAGCTTGGGGGCTCCGGGGAGTGGGAGCAATCAGCCCCAGCATTTT. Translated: CASSLGAPGSGSNQPQHF. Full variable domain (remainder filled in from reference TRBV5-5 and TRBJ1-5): DAGVTQSPTHLIKTRGQQVTLRCSPISGHKSVSWYQQVLGQGPQFIFQYYEKEERGRGNFPDRFSARQFPNYSSELNVNALLLGDSALYLCASSLGAPGSGSNQPQHFGDGTRLSIL.

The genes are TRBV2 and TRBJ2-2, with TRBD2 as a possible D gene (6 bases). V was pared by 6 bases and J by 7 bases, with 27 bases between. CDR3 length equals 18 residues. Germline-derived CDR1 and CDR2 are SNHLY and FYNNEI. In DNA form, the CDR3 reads TGTGCCAGCAGGCGGGGTGGCCGGCTTGGGGATGTAATCGGGGAGCTGTTTTTT. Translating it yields CASRRGGRLGDVIGELFF.

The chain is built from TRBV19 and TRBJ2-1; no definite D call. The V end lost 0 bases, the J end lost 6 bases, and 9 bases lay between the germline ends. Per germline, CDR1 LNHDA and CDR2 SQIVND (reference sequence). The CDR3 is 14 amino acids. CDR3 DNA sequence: TGTGCCAGTAGTATAGAGGTAATCGGCAATGAGCAGTTCTTC. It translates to CASSIEVIGNEQFF.

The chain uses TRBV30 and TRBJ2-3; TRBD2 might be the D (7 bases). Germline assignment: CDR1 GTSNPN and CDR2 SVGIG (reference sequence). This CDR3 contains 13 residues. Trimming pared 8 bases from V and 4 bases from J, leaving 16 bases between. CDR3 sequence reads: CALETGGSDTQYF. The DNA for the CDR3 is TGTGCCCTGGAAACGGGGGGCTCAGATACGCAGTATTTT.

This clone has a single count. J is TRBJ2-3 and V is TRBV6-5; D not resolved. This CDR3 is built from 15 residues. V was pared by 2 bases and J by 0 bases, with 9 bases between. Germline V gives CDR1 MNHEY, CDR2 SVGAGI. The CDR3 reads CASSYGQLSTDTQYF. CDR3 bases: TGTGCCAGCAGTTACGGCCAGTTAAGCACAGATACGCAGTATTTT.

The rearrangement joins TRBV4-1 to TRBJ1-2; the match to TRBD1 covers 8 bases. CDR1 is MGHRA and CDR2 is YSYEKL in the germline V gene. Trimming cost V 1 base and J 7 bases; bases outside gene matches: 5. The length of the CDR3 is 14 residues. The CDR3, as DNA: TGCGCCAGCAGCCAAGGGACAGGGTCGGGTGGCTACACCTTC. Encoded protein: CASSQGTGSGGYTF.

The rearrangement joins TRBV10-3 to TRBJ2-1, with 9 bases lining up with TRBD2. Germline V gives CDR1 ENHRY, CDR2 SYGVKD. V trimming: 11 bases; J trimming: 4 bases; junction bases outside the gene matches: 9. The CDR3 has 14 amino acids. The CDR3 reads CAVTSGGPYNEQFF. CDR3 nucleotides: TGTGCCGTCACCAGCGGGGGGCCTTACAATGAGCAGTTCTTC.

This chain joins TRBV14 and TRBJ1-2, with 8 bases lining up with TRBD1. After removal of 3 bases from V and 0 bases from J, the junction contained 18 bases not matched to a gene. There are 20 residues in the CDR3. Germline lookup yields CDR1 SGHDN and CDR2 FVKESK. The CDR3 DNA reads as TGTGCCAGCAGCCACACCCCCGGACAGGGACACGCTACAGCTAACTATGGCTACACCTTC. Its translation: CASSHTPGQGHATANYGYTF.

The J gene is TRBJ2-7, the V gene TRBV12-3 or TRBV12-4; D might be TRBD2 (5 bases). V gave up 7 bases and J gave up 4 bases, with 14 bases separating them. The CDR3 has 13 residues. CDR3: CASNSRSGYEQYF. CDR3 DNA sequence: TGTGCCAGCAACTCCCGCTCGGGGTACGAGCAGTACTTC.

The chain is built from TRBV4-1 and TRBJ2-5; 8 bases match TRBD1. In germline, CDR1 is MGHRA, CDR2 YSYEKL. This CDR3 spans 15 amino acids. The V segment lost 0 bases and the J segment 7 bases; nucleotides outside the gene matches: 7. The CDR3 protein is CASSQDPQGGATQYF. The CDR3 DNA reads TGCGCCAGCAGCCAAGATCCACAGGGGGGAGCGACCCAGTACTTC.

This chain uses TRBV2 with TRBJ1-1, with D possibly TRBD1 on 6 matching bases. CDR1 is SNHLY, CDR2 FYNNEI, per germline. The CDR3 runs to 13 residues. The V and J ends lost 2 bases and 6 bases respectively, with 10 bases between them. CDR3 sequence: CASSEYKGAEAFF. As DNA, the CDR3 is TGTGCCAGCAGTGAATATAAGGGGGCTGAAGCTTTCTTT. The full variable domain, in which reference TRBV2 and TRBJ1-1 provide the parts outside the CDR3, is EPEVTQTPSHQVTQMGQEVILRCVPISNHLYFYWYRQILGQKVEFLVSFYNNEISEKSEIFDDQFSVERPDGSNFTLKIRSTKLEDSAMYFCASSEYKGAEAFFGQGTRLTVV.

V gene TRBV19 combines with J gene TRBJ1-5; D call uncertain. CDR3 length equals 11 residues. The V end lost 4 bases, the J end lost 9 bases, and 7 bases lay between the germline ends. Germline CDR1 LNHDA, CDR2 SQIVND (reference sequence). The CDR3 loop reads CASSTGWPQHF. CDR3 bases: TGTGCCAGTAGTACGGGTTGGCCCCAGCATTTT. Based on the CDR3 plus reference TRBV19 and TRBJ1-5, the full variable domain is DGGITQSPKYLFRKEGQNVTLSCEQNLNHDAMYWYRQDPGQGLRLIYYSQIVNDFQKGDIAEGYSVSREKKESFPLTVTSAQKNPTAFYLCASSTGWPQHFGDGTRLSIL.

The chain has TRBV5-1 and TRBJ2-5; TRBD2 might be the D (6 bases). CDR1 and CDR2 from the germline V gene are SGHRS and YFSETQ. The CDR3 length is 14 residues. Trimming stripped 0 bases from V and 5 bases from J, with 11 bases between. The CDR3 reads CASSLEPGRETQYF. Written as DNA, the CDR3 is TGCGCCAGCAGCTTGGAGCCGGGGAGGGAGACCCAGTACTTC.

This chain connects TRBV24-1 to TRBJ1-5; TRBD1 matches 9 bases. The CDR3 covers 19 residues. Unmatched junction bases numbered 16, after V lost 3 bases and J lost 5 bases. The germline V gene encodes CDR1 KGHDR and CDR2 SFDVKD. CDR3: CATSDRFNKDRGIDQPQHF. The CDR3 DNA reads TGTGCCACCAGTGATCGCTTCAATAAGGACAGGGGCATTGATCAGCCCCAGCATTTT.

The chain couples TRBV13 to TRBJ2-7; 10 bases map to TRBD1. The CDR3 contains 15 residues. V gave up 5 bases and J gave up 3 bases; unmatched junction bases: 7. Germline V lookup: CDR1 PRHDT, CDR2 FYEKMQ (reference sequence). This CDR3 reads CASSPGTGAYYEQYF. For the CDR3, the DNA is TGTGCCAGCAGCCCAGGGACAGGGGCCTACTACGAGCAGTACTTC.

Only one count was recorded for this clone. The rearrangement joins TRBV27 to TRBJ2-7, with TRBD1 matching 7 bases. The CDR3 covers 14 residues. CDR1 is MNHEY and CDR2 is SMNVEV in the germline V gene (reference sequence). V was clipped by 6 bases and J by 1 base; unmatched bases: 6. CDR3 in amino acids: CASSLNRGSYEQYF. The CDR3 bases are TGTGCCAGCAGCCTGAACAGGGGTTCCTACGAGCAGTACTTC.

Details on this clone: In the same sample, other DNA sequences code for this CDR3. The CDR3 DNA follows: TGCGCCAGTTCCGCGGGGGGGCCCCCAGATACGCAGTATTTT. Translating it yields CASSAGGPPDTQYF. The chain couples TRBV5-1 to TRBJ2-3; TRBD2 matches 9 bases. Germline CDR1 is SGHRS and CDR2 is YFSETQ. V was clipped by 8 bases and J by 4 bases; unmatched bases: 8. CDR3 length: 14 residues.

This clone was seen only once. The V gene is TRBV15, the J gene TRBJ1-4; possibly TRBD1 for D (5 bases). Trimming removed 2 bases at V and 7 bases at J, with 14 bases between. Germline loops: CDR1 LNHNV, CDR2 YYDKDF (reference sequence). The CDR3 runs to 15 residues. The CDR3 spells CATSRPEAGREKLFF. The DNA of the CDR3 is TGTGCCACCAGCAGACCTGAGGCAGGGCGTGAAAAACTGTTTTTT.

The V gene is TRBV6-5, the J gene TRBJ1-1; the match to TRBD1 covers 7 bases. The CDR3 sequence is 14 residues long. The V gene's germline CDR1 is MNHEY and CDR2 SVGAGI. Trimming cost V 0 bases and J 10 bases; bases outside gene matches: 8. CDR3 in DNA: TGTGCCAGCAGTTACTCTACGGGCAGGGGGACAGCTTTCTTT. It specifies CASSYSTGRGTAFF.

The CDR3 spells CASTLDGGYEKLFF. As DNA, the CDR3 is TGTGCCAGCACCCTAGACGGGGGATATGAAAAACTGTTTTTT. This rearrangement joins TRBV6-5 to TRBJ1-4, with a tentative D call TRBD1 (5 bases). From germline, CDR1 is MNHEY and CDR2 SVGAGI. The V end lost 7 bases, the J end lost 6 bases, and 15 bases lay between the germline ends. CDR3 length equals 14 residues.

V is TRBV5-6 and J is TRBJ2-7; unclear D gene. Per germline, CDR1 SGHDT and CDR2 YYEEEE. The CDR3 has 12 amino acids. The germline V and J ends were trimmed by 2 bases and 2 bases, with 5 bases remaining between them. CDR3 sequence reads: CASSLQPYEQYF. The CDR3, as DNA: TGTGCCAGCAGCTTACAGCCCTACGAGCAGTACTTC.

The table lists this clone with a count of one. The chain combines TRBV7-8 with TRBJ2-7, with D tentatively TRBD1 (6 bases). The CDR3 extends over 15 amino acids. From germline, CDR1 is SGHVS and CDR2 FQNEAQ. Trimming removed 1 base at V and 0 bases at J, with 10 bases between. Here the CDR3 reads CASSLGQGSSYEQYF. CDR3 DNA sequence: TGTGCCAGCAGCTTAGGGCAGGGGAGCTCCTACGAGCAGTACTTC.

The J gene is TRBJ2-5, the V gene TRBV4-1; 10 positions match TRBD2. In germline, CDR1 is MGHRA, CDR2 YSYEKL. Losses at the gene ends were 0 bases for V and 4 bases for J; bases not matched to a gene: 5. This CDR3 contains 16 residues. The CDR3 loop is CASSQDLAGAAETQYF. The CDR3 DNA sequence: TGCGCCAGCAGCCAAGATCTAGCGGGGGCAGCAGAGACCCAGTACTTC.

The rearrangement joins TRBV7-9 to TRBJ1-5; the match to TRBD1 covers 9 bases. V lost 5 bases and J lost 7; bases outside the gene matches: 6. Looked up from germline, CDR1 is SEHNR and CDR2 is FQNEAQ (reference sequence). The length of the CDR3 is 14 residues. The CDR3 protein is CASSADRGGQPQHF. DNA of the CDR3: TGTGCCAGCAGCGCGGACAGGGGAGGACAGCCCCAGCATTTT. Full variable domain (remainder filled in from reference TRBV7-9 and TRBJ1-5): DTGVSQNPRHKITKRGQNVTFRCDPISEHNRLYWYRQTLGQGPEFLTYFQNEAQLEKSRLLSDRFSAERPKGSFSTLEIQRTEQGDSAMYLCASSADRGGQPQHFGDGTRLSIL.